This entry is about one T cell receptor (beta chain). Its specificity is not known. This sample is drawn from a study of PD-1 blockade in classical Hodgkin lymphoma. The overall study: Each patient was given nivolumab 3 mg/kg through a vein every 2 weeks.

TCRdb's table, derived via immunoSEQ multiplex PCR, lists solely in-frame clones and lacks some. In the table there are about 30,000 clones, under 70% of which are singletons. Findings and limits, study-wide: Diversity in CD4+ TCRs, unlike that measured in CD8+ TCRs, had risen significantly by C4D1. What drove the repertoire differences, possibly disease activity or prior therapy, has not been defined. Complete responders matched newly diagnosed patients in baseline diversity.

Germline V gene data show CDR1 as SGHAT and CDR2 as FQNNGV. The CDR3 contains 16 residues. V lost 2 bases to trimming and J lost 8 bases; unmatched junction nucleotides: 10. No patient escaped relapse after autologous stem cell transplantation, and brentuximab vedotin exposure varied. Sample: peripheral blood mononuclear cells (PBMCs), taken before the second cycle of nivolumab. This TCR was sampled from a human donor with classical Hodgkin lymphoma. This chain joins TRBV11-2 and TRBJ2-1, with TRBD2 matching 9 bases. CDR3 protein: CASSLTRGGVYDEQFF. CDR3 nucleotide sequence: TGTGCCAGCAGCTTAACGCGGGGGGGCGTGTACGATGAGCAGTTCTTC.